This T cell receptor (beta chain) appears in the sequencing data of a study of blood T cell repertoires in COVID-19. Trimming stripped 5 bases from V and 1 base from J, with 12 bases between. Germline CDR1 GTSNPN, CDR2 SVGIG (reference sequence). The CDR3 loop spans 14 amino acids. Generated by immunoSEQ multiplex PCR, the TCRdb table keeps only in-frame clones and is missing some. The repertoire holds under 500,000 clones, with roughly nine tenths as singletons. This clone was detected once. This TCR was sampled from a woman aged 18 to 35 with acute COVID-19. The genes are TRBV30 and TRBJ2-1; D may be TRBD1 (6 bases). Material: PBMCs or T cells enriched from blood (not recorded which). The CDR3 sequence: CAWRRDTSYNEQFF. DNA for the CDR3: TGTGCCTGGCGACGGGACACGTCCTACAATGAGCAGTTCTTC.